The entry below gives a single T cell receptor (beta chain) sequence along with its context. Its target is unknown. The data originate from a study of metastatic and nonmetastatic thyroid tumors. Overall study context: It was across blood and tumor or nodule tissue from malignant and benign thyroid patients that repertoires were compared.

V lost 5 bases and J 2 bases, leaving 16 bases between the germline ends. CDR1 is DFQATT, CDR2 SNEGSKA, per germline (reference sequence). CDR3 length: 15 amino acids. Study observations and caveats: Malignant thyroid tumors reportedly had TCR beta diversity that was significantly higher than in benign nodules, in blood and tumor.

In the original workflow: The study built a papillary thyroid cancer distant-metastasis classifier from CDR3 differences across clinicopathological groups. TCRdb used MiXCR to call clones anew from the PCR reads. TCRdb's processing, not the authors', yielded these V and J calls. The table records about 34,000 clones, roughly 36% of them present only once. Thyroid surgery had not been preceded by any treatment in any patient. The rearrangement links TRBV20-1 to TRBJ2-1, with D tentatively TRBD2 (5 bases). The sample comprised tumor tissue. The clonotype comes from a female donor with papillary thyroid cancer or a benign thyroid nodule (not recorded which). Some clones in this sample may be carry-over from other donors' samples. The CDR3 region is CSADRRDGTYNEQFF. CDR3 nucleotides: TGCAGTGCTGACCGACGGGATGGAACCTACAATGAGCAGTTCTTC.